These T cell receptor beta chains were read from a single sample in a study of blood T cell repertoires in COVID-19. Some clones are missing from TCRdb's copy, which holds only in-frame ones; the method was immunoSEQ multiplex PCR. The sample yields approximately 170,000 clones, about 81% seen once. Sequenced sample: peripheral blood. The receptor set was obtained from a human donor in a cohort sampled during active COVID-19. Both conserved end residues are part of each CDR3. A D gene is named only where the DNA matches it firmly. The size entry is marked missing in some rows and otherwise reads once, few, many or a size class.

clone_size	d_call	v_call	j_call	cdr3_nt	cdr3_aa
once	TRBD1	TRBV24-1	TRBJ2-1	TGTGCCACCAGTGATCACAGGGGGCGCGGTAATGAGCAGTTCTTC	CATSDHRGRGNEQFF
few	NA	TRBV12-5	TRBJ2-2	TGTGCTAGTGGTGCCGGGGTGGGGGCCGCCAACACCGGGGAGCTGTTTTTT	CASGAGVGAANTGELFF
NA	TRBD2	TRBV27	TRBJ2-5	TGTGCCAGCAGTCCAACCCATCTGGTCGGGGGGGCCTGGGAGACCCAGTACTTC	CASSPTHLVGGAWETQYF
NA	NA	TRBV30	TRBJ2-1	TGTGCCTGGAGTGTGGCGGGGGCGGGCGGTGAGCAGTTCTTC	CAWSVAGAGGEQFF
NA	TRBD1	TRBV5-1	TRBJ1-2	TGCGCCAGCAGCTCGACAGGGGCGAACAAAGGCTACACCTTC	CASSSTGANKGYTF
NA	NA	TRBV10-3	TRBJ2-7	TGTGCCATCAGTGAGGTCTTCGGGGTTAGCTACGAGCAGTACTTC	CAISEVFGVSYEQYF
NA	NA	TRBV28	TRBJ1-4	TGTGCCAGCAGGTTCCAGGGGCTGACTAATGAAAAACTGTTTTTT	CASRFQGLTNEKLFF
once	TRBD1	TRBV4-1	TRBJ2-3	TGCGCCAGCAGCTTTGAGGGTACAGGGGCCCCAGATACGCAGTATTTT	CASSFEGTGAPDTQYF
NA	NA	TRBV21-1	TRBJ2-1	TGTGCCAGCAGCCCTCGACTAGCTAGGGCCGGGGGAAATGAGCAGTTCTTC	CASSPRLARAGGNEQFF
NA	TRBD1	TRBV10-3	TRBJ1-5	TGTGCCATCAGCGGCGGACAGGGGGAACAGCCCCAGCATTTT	CAISGGQGEQPQHF
once	TRBD1	TRBV6-5	TRBJ2-3	TGTGCCAGCAGTTCTCGACAGGGGATGGGCACAGATACGCAGTATTTT	CASSSRQGMGTDTQYF
NA	NA	TRBV28	TRBJ2-1	TGTGCCAGCGGGCTCGCCTACAATGAGCAGTTCTTC	CASGLAYNEQFF
NA	TRBD2	TRBV5-4	TRBJ2-3	TGTGCCAGCAGCTCCCTAGCGGGGAGCACAGATACGCAGTATTTT	CASSSLAGSTDTQYF
NA	NA	TRBV11-1	TRBJ2-2	TGTGCCAGCACCCTCAGGATGGTGACCGCCGGGGAGCTGTTTTTT	CASTLRMVTAGELFF
NA	TRBD1	TRBV30	TRBJ1-2	TGTGCCTGGACGGGACAGGGAAGTGGTAGCTACACCTTC	CAWTGQGSGSYTF
NA	NA	TRBV30	TRBJ1-3	TGTGCCGGGGGATGGTCCCCGAGCTCTGGAAACACCATATATTTT	CAGGWSPSSGNTIYF
NA	NA	TRBV30	TRBJ1-2	TGTGCCTGGAGTGTAATAAACCTATCGGGATGGGTCTATGGCTACACCTTC	CAWSVINLSGWVYGYTF
NA	NA	TRBV2	TRBJ2-2	TGTGCCATCCCAAGGGGGGGGAACACCGGGGAGCTGTTTTTT	CAIPRGGNTGELFF
NA	NA	TRBV6-6	TRBJ1-1	TGTGCCAGCAGACGACAGGAAAACACTGAAGCTTTCTTT	CASRRQENTEAFF
NA	TRBD1	TRBV7-9	TRBJ1-2	TGTGCCAGCAGCTTAGTTATAGGGACAGGGGGCATAAGGAACTATGGCTACACCTTC	CASSLVIGTGGIRNYGYTF
NA	NA	TRBV6-5	TRBJ1-2	TGTGCCAGCAGCCGACGGAGGAACTATGGCTACACCTTC	CASSRRRNYGYTF
NA	NA	TRBV6-5	TRBJ1-1	TGTGCCAGCAGACAGAACACTGAAGCTTTCTTT	CASRQNTEAFF
NA	TRBD1	TRBV2	TRBJ1-1	TGTGCCAGCAGCGGAGACAGGGGCGGCACTGAAGCTTTCTTT	CASSGDRGGTEAFF